The 23 T cell receptor beta chains given below trace back to one sample, sequenced in a study of siplizumab effects on memory and regulatory T cells. Generated by immunoSEQ multiplex PCR, the TCRdb table keeps only in-frame clones and is missing some. Here the sample spans roughly 3,100 clones, approximately 60% being singletons. Coculturing was carried out on the mixed lymphocyte reaction cells. It lasted over 5 days and was done at 37°C. Their antigens are not known. Source material: CFSE-low (dividing) CD8+ T cells sorted from an allogeneic mixed lymphocyte reaction. Receptors originate from a human donor in good health; the cells came from an allogeneic mixed lymphocyte reaction. Some clones in this sample may be carry-over from other donors' samples.

The chain uses TRBV5-4 and TRBJ2-7, with a tentative D call TRBD1 (6 bases). The germline gives CDR1 SGHNT, CDR2 YYREEE (reference sequence). Deletions cut 4 bases from V and 3 bases from J, with 20 bases between. This CDR3 has 16 amino acids. This chain's CDR3 is CASSPLGADGSYEQYF. DNA of the CDR3: TGTGCCAGCAGCCCACTGGGGGCAGATGGGAGCTACGAGCAGTACTTC.

The CDR3 loop is CASSFTGDDGELFF. In DNA, the CDR3 is TGTGCCAGCAGCTTTACAGGGGACGACGGGGAGCTGTTTTTT. The V and J genes are TRBV5-6 and TRBJ2-2; 7 nucleotides match TRBD1. The germline gives CDR1 SGHDT, CDR2 YYEEEE. The CDR3 is 14 amino acids. J lost 7 bases, V lost 2 bases, and 5 bases had no gene match.

This clone was detected only a few times. The genes are TRBV2 and TRBJ2-7; D uncertain. The germline gives CDR1 SNHLY, CDR2 FYNNEI. V lost 10 bases and J 3 bases, leaving 13 bases between the germline ends. The CDR3 runs 12 residues. The CDR3 loop reads CATSLWGYEQYF. CDR3 sequence (DNA): TGTGCCACCTCCCTGTGGGGCTACGAGCAGTACTTC.

The V and J genes are TRBV29-1 and TRBJ2-7; 7 bases map to TRBD1. Unmatched junction bases numbered 5, after V lost 6 bases and J lost 0 bases. Germline V lookup: CDR1 SQVTM, CDR2 ANQGSEA. The CDR3 is 13 residues long. The CDR3 loop reads CSVVGDSSYEQYF. The DNA of the CDR3 is TGCAGCGTGGTCGGGGACAGCTCCTACGAGCAGTACTTC.

V usage is TRBV27 and J usage is TRBJ2-3; D gene ambiguous. Trimming pared 1 base from V and 0 bases from J, leaving 14 bases between. CDR1 and CDR2 (germline): MNHEY, SMNVEV (reference sequence). The CDR3 runs to 17 residues. The CDR3 bases are TGTGCCAGCAGTTTATTAACAGCTATTTCTAGCACAGATACGCAGTATTTT. Protein sequence: CASSLLTAISSTDTQYF.

The chain is built from TRBV7-2 and TRBJ2-7, with D perhaps TRBD1 or TRBD2 (7 bases each). Per germline, CDR1 SGHTA and CDR2 FQGNSA. This CDR3 region has 14 residues. V lost 3 bases and J 6 bases, leaving 15 bases between the germline ends. The CDR3 loop reads CASSFGGGGGEQYF. DNA for the CDR3: TGTGCCAGCAGCTTTGGAGGGGGCGGGGGCGAGCAGTACTTC.

The genes are TRBV5-1 and TRBJ2-1; 9 positions agree with TRBD2. This CDR3 is built from 16 residues. Germline V lookup: CDR1 SGHRS, CDR2 YFSETQ. J gave up 7 bases and V 4 bases, and 12 bases lay outside the gene matches. The CDR3 reads CASSVGLAPASNEQFF. The DNA of the CDR3 is TGCGCCAGCAGCGTAGGACTAGCGCCAGCCTCTAATGAGCAGTTCTTC.

The V call is TRBV10-3, the J call TRBJ2-1, with 9 bases that match TRBD2. The CDR3 spans 18 residues. The V gene's germline CDR1 is ENHRY and CDR2 SYGVKD. The V and J ends lost 4 bases and 0 bases, in that order; junction bases with no gene match: 10. The CDR3 DNA reads TGTGCCATCAGTGGCCGGTTAGCGGGGGATAGCTCCTACAATGAGCAGTTCTTC. It is translated as CAISGRLAGDSSYNEQFF.

The chain uses TRBV7-2 and TRBJ2-5; the match to TRBD1 covers 7 bases. Germline values: CDR1 SGHTA, CDR2 FQGNSA. V was pared by 6 bases and J by 5 bases, with 9 bases of the junction left unmatched. The CDR3 spans 14 residues. The CDR3 coding sequence is TGTGCCAGCAGACCCCAGGGGGTAGGTGAGACCCAGTACTTC. It codes for CASRPQGVGETQYF.

V and J are TRBV14 and TRBJ2-7; a possible D gene is TRBD2 (6 bases). Germline assignment: CDR1 SGHDN and CDR2 FVKESK. The V and J ends lost 4 bases and 0 bases respectively, with 7 bases between them. CDR3 length: 13 residues. The CDR3 here is CASSRGGSYEQYF. The CDR3 DNA sequence: TGTGCCAGCAGCCGGGGAGGCTCCTACGAGCAGTACTTC.

J is TRBJ2-7 and V is TRBV27; D is unresolved. CDR3 length: 14 amino acids. Germline CDR1 reads MNHEY; CDR2 reads SMNVEV (reference sequence). Trimming removed 1 base at V and 4 bases at J, with 11 bases between. The CDR3: CASSLYGSTYEQYF. Written as DNA, the CDR3 is TGTGCCAGCAGTTTATACGGGTCTACTTACGAGCAGTACTTC.

This clone showed up just once. This chain connects TRBV27 to TRBJ2-1, with 12 bases aligning to TRBD2. The V gene end was trimmed by 5 bases and the J gene end by 7 bases; junction bases not matched to a gene: 3. The V gene's germline CDR1 is MNHEY and CDR2 SMNVEV (reference sequence). CDR3 length: 14 residues. The CDR3 loop reads CASSVTSGGNEQFF. The CDR3 region has the DNA TGTGCCAGCAGTGTTACTAGCGGGGGGAATGAGCAGTTCTTC.

The chain combines TRBV7-9 with TRBJ2-7; D is possibly TRBD1 or TRBD2 (5 bases each). Germline CDR1 and CDR2: SEHNR and FQNEAQ (reference sequence). The V end lost 4 bases, the J end lost 3 bases, and 16 bases lay between the germline ends. The CDR3 has 15 residues. The DNA of the CDR3 is TGTGCCAGCAGCTCCCCCCCCGAGGGGATCTACGAGCAGTACTTC. This encodes CASSSPPEGIYEQYF.

This clone was observed a handful of times. The V gene is TRBV27, the J gene TRBJ2-1, with 7 positions matching TRBD1. J lost 8 bases, V lost 3 bases, and 7 bases had no gene match. Germline assignment: CDR1 MNHEY and CDR2 SMNVEV (reference sequence). The CDR3 extends over 14 amino acids. The CDR3 here is CASSFLQGIDEQFF. The CDR3 coding sequence is TGTGCCAGCAGTTTCTTACAGGGGATCGATGAGCAGTTCTTC.

V usage is TRBV7-3 and J usage is TRBJ2-5; 7 bases agree with TRBD2. J was trimmed by 1 base and V by 3 bases; bases with no gene match: 5. CDR1 and CDR2 from the germline V gene are SGHTA and FQGTGA. This CDR3 is built from 15 residues. The CDR3 nucleotides read TGTGCCAGCAGCTTCGGCGGGGGACCCCAAGAGACCCAGTACTTC. It encodes CASSFGGGPQETQYF.

The rearrangement links TRBV21-1 to TRBJ1-1; TRBD1, the table's D call, was not compared with the DNA. TRBV21-1 is a listed pseudogene. The CDR3 totals 17 residues. CDR3 nucleotides: TGTGCCAGCAGCAAAGGGTGGGGGCGAAGTCTGTACACTGAAGCTTTCTTT. As protein: CASSKGWGRSLYTEAFF.

This chain connects TRBV7-6 to TRBJ2-1; D is possibly TRBD1 or TRBD2 (5 bases each). The CDR3 is 14 amino acids. Looked up from germline, CDR1 is SGHVS and CDR2 is FNYEAQ. V was pared by 5 bases and J by 4 bases, with 12 bases between. The CDR3 reads CASSQRDGYNEQFF. The DNA of the CDR3 is TGTGCCAGCAGCCAACGGGACGGTTACAATGAGCAGTTCTTC.

The chain recombines TRBV4-1 with TRBJ2-1; perhaps TRBD2 as D (5 bases). The V end lost 0 bases, the J end lost 6 bases, and 9 bases lay between the germline ends. The CDR3 extends over 14 amino acids. Germline CDR1 is MGHRA and CDR2 is YSYEKL. The CDR3, as DNA: TGCGCCAGCAGCCAAGATCCTGCGGGCAATGAGCAGTTCTTC. Its translation: CASSQDPAGNEQFF.

This clone showed up just a few times. The CDR3 loop is CASSLRSGYEQYF. CDR3 bases: TGCGCCAGCAGCCTAAGATCGGGGTACGAGCAGTACTTC. The genes are TRBV4-1 and TRBJ2-7, with a possible D match to TRBD2 (5 bases). V lost 4 bases and J lost 4, with 11 bases in between. This CDR3 comprises 13 residues. Germline CDR1 MGHRA, CDR2 YSYEKL.

This clone was detected only a few times. The V and J genes are TRBV27 and TRBJ2-1; possible D gene TRBD2, 5 bases. Per the germline V gene, CDR1 is MNHEY and CDR2 is SMNVEV (reference sequence). V was clipped by 6 bases and J by 0 bases, with 21 bases between them. The length of the CDR3 is 18 residues. The DNA for the CDR3 is TGTGCCAGCAGCCGATTAGGAAGCTTAGGGAGCTCCTACAATGAGCAGTTCTTC. Translating gives CASSRLGSLGSSYNEQFF.

This clone appeared once. The chain combines TRBV27 with TRBJ2-7; 10 nucleotides agree with TRBD1. The V and J ends lost 3 bases and 4 bases, in that order; junction bases with no gene match: 15. The CDR3 spans 18 residues. Germline V CDR1 and CDR2: MNHEY, SMNVEV (reference sequence). In DNA form, the CDR3 reads TGTGCCAGCAGTTTGGCCCCCCACCGGGACAGGGGTCTTTACGAGCAGTACTTC. As protein: CASSLAPHRDRGLYEQYF.

This chain links TRBV27 with TRBJ2-7; maybe TRBD2 (5 bases). The CDR3 extends over 13 amino acids. V lost 7 bases to trimming and J lost 2 bases, with 12 bases between them. CDR1 and CDR2 (germline): MNHEY, SMNVEV (reference sequence). CDR3 sequence: CASKGSGTYEQYF. CDR3 DNA sequence: TGTGCCAGCAAAGGGAGCGGAACCTACGAGCAGTACTTC.

V is TRBV27 and J is TRBJ2-7, with D perhaps matching TRBD1 (5 bases). The V end was cut by 2 bases, the J end by 2 bases, with 7 bases between. CDR1 and CDR2 from the germline V gene are MNHEY and SMNVEV (reference sequence). This CDR3 spans 13 amino acids. CDR3 nucleotide sequence: TGTGCCAGCAGTTTAGGGGCGACCTACGAGCAGTACTTC. As protein: CASSLGATYEQYF.